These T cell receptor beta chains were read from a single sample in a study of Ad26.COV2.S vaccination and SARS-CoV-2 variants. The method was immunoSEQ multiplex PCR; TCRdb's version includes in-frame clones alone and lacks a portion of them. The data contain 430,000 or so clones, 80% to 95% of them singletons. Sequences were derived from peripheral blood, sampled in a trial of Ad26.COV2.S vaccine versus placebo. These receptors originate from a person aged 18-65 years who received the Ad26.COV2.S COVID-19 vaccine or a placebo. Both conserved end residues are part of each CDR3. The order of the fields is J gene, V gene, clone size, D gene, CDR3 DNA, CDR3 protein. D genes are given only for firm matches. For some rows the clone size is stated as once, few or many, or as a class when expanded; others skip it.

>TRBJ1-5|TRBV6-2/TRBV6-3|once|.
TGTGCCAGCAGTTACGAGGCACGGACTAGCAATCAGCCCCAGCATTTT
CASSYEARTSNQPQHF
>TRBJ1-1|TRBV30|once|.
TGTGCCTGGAGCCCACTAACACCTAACACTGAAGCTTTCTTT
CAWSPLTPNTEAFF
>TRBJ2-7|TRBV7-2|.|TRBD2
TGTGCCAGCAGCCAGAGCGGGAGTCGCACCTACGAGCAGTACTTC
CASSQSGSRTYEQYF
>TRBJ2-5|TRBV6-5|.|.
TGTGCCAGCAGTTACTGGACATCGTCAGAGACCCAGTACTTC
CASSYWTSSETQYF
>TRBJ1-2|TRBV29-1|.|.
TGCAGCGTTGGTCGCGCAGAAACCTATGGCTACACCTTC
CSVGRAETYGYTF
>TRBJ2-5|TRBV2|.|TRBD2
TGTGCCAGCAGGGGACTAGCGGTACAAGAGACCCAGTACTTC
CASRGLAVQETQYF
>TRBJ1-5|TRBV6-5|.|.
TGTGCCAGCAGCCTACTCTCTAATCAGCCCCAGCATTTT
CASSLLSNQPQHF
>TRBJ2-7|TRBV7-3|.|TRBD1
TGTGCCAGCAGCTTACTAACAGGGGGCGAGCAGTACTTC
CASSLLTGGEQYF
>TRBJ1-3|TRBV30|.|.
TGTGCCTGGTCCCCCAGGGTTTACTCTGGAAACACCATATATTTT
CAWSPRVYSGNTIYF
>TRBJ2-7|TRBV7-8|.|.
TGTGCCAGCAGCCCGTCAGGGAGCTCCTACGAGCAGTACTTC
CASSPSGSSYEQYF